The clone carrying this TCR beta chain was seen more than once but under ten times. The antigen is unknown. The data stem from a study of T cells in Graves' hyperthyroidism and ophthalmopathy. The CDR3 regions of TCR beta were amplified from RNA transcripts. The TCR CDR3 was amplified in a first-round RT-PCR using the HTBI primer set. TCRdb re-analysed the multiplex PCR reads in MiXCR, keeping a single row per CDR3 protein. The table lists hundreds of thousands of distinct CDR3 sequences, about half of them singletons. Hyperthyroidism patients were newly diagnosed, had disease duration under 2 months, and were aged 18 to 65 years. The germline V gene has CDR1 LNHDA and CDR2 SQIVND (reference sequence). The CDR3 loop spans 15 amino acids. The V end lost 4 bases, the J end lost 7 bases, and 16 bases lay between the germline ends. Points from the study as a whole: Blood also showed most of the thyroid clonotypes that were expanded above 0.001. Classification by a 13 V-J model distinguished ophthalmopathy from stable hyperthyroidism. It was a median approximately six months before onset that the model predicted ophthalmopathy.

The J gene is TRBJ1-4, the V gene TRBV19, with a possible D match to TRBD1 (6 bases). The sequence derives from a woman aged 18-29 years with Graves' hyperthyroidism. The sample was peripheral blood or thyroid tissue (not recorded which). The CDR3 sequence is CASSRPWGQGEKLFF. Written as DNA, the CDR3 is TGTGCCAGTAGTAGGCCTTGGGGGCAGGGTGAAAAACTGTTTTTT.